This T cell receptor (beta chain) was profiled in a study of OX40 agonist ivuxolimab in advanced cancers. Study-wide background: Patients were treated with intravenous ivuxolimab, dosed at 0.01 to 10 mg/kg and infused every 2 weeks.

This table comes from immunoSEQ multiplex PCR, and its TCRdb copy is limited to in-frame clones, with some not included. The sample shows around 40,000 clones, more than 80% of them seen only once. Study outcomes and limitations: Compared with CD4+, CD8+ T cells on average had more expanded clones. What antigens the expanded peripheral T cells recognized was never established. Clonal expansion was seen in CD4+ and CD8+ blood T cells by week 6 at 0.1 to 3.0 mg/kg.

CDR3 length: 15 amino acids. V shed 7 bases and J 1 base; nucleotides not matched to a gene: 9. Germline CDR1 is MNHNS and CDR2 is SASEGT. For this clone: Its specificity is not known.

The input for sequencing was CD4+ or CD8+ T cells sorted from blood, taken in a trial of the OX40 agonist ivuxolimab. V and J are TRBV6-1 and TRBJ2-5, with 7 bases fitting TRBD1. The sequence derives from an adult with an advanced solid tumor such as melanoma, head and neck, liver or kidney cancer. CDR3 sequence reads: CASNPTGTSQETQYF. CDR3 bases: TGTGCCAGCAATCCGACAGGGACATCCCAAGAGACCCAGTACTTC.